This TCR beta chain was identified in a study of T cell clonality in common variable immunodeficiency. Clones were sequenced by immunoSEQ multiplex PCR, and TCRdb holds only the in-frame ones, with some missing. There are over 20,000 clones in the sample, none observed a single time. Details on this clone: Its cognate antigen is unknown.

Both groups were predominantly of Caucasian heritage. Whole-study results and caveats: Fewer deletions and N-nucleotide insertions were reportedly seen in common variable immunodeficiency TCR beta sequences.

Sequencing was done on a sample of peripheral blood mononuclear cells. The sequence came from a human donor with common variable immunodeficiency.

The CDR3 sequence is CASTRLAGYNEQFF. The sequenced CDR3 bases are TGCGCCAGCACCCGGCTAGCGGGCTACAATGAG. This chain uses TRBV5-1 with TRBJ2-1; 8 bases match TRBD2. The read finishes 3 residues shy of the CDR3 end, and the germline J gene is used to complete it. CDR3 length: 14 amino acids. With V trimmed by 6 bases and J by 3 bases, 5 bases remained unmatched. Germline assignment: CDR1 SGHRS and CDR2 YFSETQ.